This TCR beta chain is drawn from a study of T cell repertoires in cytomegalovirus infection. Study as a whole: Matching HLA type and CMV infection were both indicated by public TCR beta signatures.

TCRdb used MiXCR to reprocess the reads, holding one entry per CDR3 protein. Of around 630,000 distinct CDR3 sequences listed, roughly 26% are singletons. This CDR3 spans 16 amino acids. Germline V lookup: CDR1 MNHEY, CDR2 SMNVEV (reference sequence). Remarks on this clonotype: The germline gene is not matched at one end of the junction; a read error may be the cause.

Sequenced input: CD8+ T cells from PBMCs. The chain joins TRBV27 to TRBJ2-5; a weak D match, TRBD1 (6 bases). The TCR comes from a human donor in good health (CMV status not recorded). Some clones in this sample may be carry-over from other donors' samples. The CDR3 nucleotides read TGTGCCAACAGTGGATTCCTGGACAGCGCTCAAGAGACCCAGTACTTC. This gives the protein CANSGFLDSAQETQYF.